This T cell receptor beta chain was documented in a study of T-cell memory formation after mild COVID-19. Findings of the study overall: Contracting clones localized mainly to CM and EM when CD4+ and mainly to EMRA when CD8+. Clones shrinking from day 15 to 85 showed even CD4/CD8 mixes; later expanders tilted CD4+. Detection of some responders pre-infection suggested pre-existing cross-reactive memory T cells participated.

With regard to this clonotype: Its antigen is not identified. Compared with germline, one end of the junction differs, possibly owing to a read error.

TCRdb recomputed calls from the 5' RACE reads with MiXCR, one row per CDR3 protein. This table holds approximately 500,000 distinct CDR3 sequences, around 27% found once. This CDR3 comprises 14 residues. Germline CDR1 is SSHAT and CDR2 is FNYEAQ (reference sequence). Input material: PBMCs or a T cell subset sorted from them (not recorded which). The chain is built from TRBV7-7 and TRBJ2-5, with 12 bases lining up with TRBD2. The sequence was collected from an adult woman who had mild COVID-19 (a few samples of this study predate the infection). Cell type and time point are not known. The CDR3 sequence is CASSSSGREETQYF. Written as DNA, the CDR3 is TGTGCTAGCAGCTCTAGCGGGAGGGAAGAGACCCAGTACTTC.